This TCR beta chain originates from a study of blood T cell repertoires in COVID-19. About the research overall: Samples of COVID-19 (acute and convalescent) were obtained from the United States, Italy and Spain. PBMCs, B-cell-depleted T cells, or T cells were the source of the cDNA or gDNA that made up the material.

V shed 3 bases and J 4 bases; nucleotides not matched to a gene: 9. In germline, CDR1 is SGDLS, CDR2 YYNGEE. The CDR3 loop spans 16 amino acids. Under the authors' procedure: It was from reference gene primer amplification that nucleated cell counts were estimated. Method: immunoSEQ multiplex PCR; TCRdb's copy keeps in-frame clones and lacks some. V and J calls and clone size are as listed in that table; D and trimming were resolved from the DNA. The data show about 190,000 clones, approximately 87% seen once. Source material: peripheral blood. The chain is built from TRBV9 and TRBJ2-2; 7 bases map to TRBD1. This sequence originates from a young woman who had recovered from COVID-19. As DNA, the CDR3 is TGTGCCAGCAGCGCAGACCCGGGACAGCGCACCGGGGAGCTGTTTTTT. This gives the protein CASSADPGQRTGELFF.